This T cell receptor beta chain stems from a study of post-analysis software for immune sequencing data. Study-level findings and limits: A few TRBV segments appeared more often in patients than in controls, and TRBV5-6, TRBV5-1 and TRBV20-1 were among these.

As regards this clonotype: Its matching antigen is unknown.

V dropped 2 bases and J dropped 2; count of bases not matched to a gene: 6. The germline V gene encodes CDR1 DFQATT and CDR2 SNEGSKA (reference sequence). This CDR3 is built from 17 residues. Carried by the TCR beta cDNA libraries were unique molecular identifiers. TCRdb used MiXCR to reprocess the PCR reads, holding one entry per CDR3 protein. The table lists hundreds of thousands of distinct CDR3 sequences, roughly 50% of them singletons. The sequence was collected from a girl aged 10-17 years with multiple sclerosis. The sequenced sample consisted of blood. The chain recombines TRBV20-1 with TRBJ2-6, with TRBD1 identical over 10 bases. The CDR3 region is CSARTGTGETGANVLTF. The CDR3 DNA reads TGCAGTGCTAGAACCGGGACAGGGGAAACTGGGGCCAACGTCCTGACTTTC.